The 29 T cell receptor beta chains given below trace back to one sample, sequenced in a study of blood T cell repertoires in COVID-19. Sequenced by immunoSEQ multiplex PCR; TCRdb stores in-frame clones only, minus some. The sample records some 67,000 clones, roughly 87% being singletons. The sequenced sample consisted of peripheral blood. The receptors derive from an elderly woman with acute or convalescent COVID-19.

The genes are TRBV29-1 and TRBJ1-4; possibly TRBD1 for D (5 bases). The germline gives CDR1 SQVTM, CDR2 ANQGSEA. The CDR3 has 15 amino acids. Trimming stripped 4 bases from V and 4 bases from J, with 16 bases between. CDR3 region: CSVGRDPLDNEKLFF. The CDR3 region has the DNA TGCAGCGTTGGGCGGGACCCACTTGATAATGAAAAACTGTTTTTT. The full variable domain, rest sourced from reference TRBV29-1 and TRBJ1-4, is SAVISQKPSRDICQRGTSLTIQCQVDSQVTMMFWYRQQPGQSLTLIATANQGSEATYESGFVIDKFPISRPNLTFSTLTVSNMSPEDSSIYLCSVGRDPLDNEKLFFGSGTQLSVL.

V gene TRBV11-2 combines with J gene TRBJ2-5, with 7 bases aligning to TRBD1. The CDR3 is made up of 16 amino acids. Germline V lookup: CDR1 SGHAT, CDR2 FQNNGV. J was trimmed by 1 base and V by 5 bases; bases with no gene match: 10. The DNA for the CDR3 is TGTGCCAGCAGCCAGGGGGTAGGGCAGGTCCAAGAGACCCAGTACTTC. Translating gives CASSQGVGQVQETQYF.

The chain couples TRBV6-5 to TRBJ1-2; 9 bases match TRBD1. V was clipped by 0 bases and J by 8 bases; unmatched bases: 4. CDR1 and CDR2 from the germline V gene are MNHEY and SVGAGI. The CDR3 has 14 residues. The CDR3 loop is CASSYSGTGTGYTF. For the CDR3, the DNA is TGTGCCAGCAGTTACTCGGGGACAGGGACGGGCTACACCTTC.

The chain combines TRBV19 with TRBJ2-6; 9 positions match TRBD2. With 6 bases clipped from V and 0 bases from J, the junction kept 12 bases outside the gene matches. Per the germline V gene, CDR1 is LNHDA and CDR2 is SQIVND (reference sequence). CDR3 length equals 19 residues. The DNA for the CDR3 is TGTGCCAGTAGCATTATTAGCGGGAGCTTCATCTCTGGGGCCAACGTCCTGACTTTC. This gives the protein CASSIISGSFISGANVLTF.

This clone appeared once. The J gene is TRBJ2-7, the V gene TRBV18; 10 nucleotides match TRBD1. The CDR3 spans 17 residues. Germline loops: CDR1 KGHSH, CDR2 LQKENI. The J segment lost 2 bases and the V segment lost 4 bases, leaving 11 bases of the junction unmatched. The DNA of the CDR3 is TGTGCCAGCTCACTCGTCCAAGGCGGGACAGGGGCCTACGAGCAGTACTTC. Translating it yields CASSLVQGGTGAYEQYF.

CDR3 in DNA: TGCACCAGCAGCCAAGCCCGACAGAACTATGGCTACACCTTC. Its translation: CTSSQARQNYGYTF. J is TRBJ1-2 and V is TRBV1; no DNA check was done on the table's D call, TRBD1. TRBV1 is described as a pseudogene. The CDR3 runs to 14 residues.

This clone appeared once. CDR3 in DNA: TGTGCCACCAGCCCGGGGAGGGCTTATGAAAAACTGTTTTTT. Translating gives CATSPGRAYEKLFF. This rearrangement joins TRBV15 to TRBJ1-4; D ambiguous. This CDR3 contains 14 residues. Germline V gene data show CDR1 as LNHNV and CDR2 as YYDKDF (reference sequence). The germline V and J ends were trimmed by 5 bases and 6 bases, with 13 bases remaining between them.

The DNA of the CDR3 is TGCACCAGCAGCCAAGGCATCCACTGGGGGCTAGCGGGAATGACGGCCTACAATGAGCAGTTCTTC. Its protein product is CTSSQGIHWGLAGMTAYNEQFF. The chain uses TRBV1 and TRBJ2-1; TRBD2 is the table's D call and was not checked against the DNA. TRBV1 is tagged as a pseudogene. The CDR3 totals 22 residues.

Only one count was recorded for this clone. CDR3 in amino acids: CASSQSGTGSYEQYF. CDR3 coding DNA: TGCGCCAGCAGTCAATCGGGGACAGGGTCCTACGAGCAGTACTTC. The rearrangement links TRBV23-1 to TRBJ2-7; 9 bases map to TRBD1. TRBV23-1 counts as an open reading frame of uncertain function. V trimming: 0 bases; J trimming: 1 base; junction bases outside the gene matches: 1. The CDR3 consists of 15 residues.

V and J are TRBV2 and TRBJ2-7; 10 positions match TRBD2. The CDR3 extends over 14 amino acids. V was clipped by 10 bases and J by 2 bases; unmatched bases: 8. Germline CDR1 is SNHLY and CDR2 is FYNNEI. DNA of the CDR3: TGTGCCACCCGGAGGACTAGCGGCACCTACGAGCAGTACTTC. This codes for CATRRTSGTYEQYF.

This clone is a singleton in its sample. This chain connects TRBV19 to TRBJ1-6, with D tentatively TRBD1 (6 bases). Trimming shortened V by 7 bases and J by 9 bases, and 10 bases separated the two germline ends. The CDR3 length is 12 residues. CDR1 and CDR2 from the germline V gene are LNHDA and SQIVND (reference sequence). CDR3 amino acids: CASNTGISPLHF. CDR3 coding DNA: TGTGCCAGTAATACAGGGATTTCACCCCTCCACTTT.

The V gene is TRBV3-1 (or the pseudogene TRBV3-2), the J gene TRBJ1-2; TRBD1 is a possible D gene (5 bases). The CDR3 consists of 12 residues. Trimming took off 7 bases at V and 8 bases at J, with 14 bases between the two ends. CDR1 and CDR2 (germline): LGHDT, YNNKEL (reference sequence). The DNA for the CDR3 is TGTGCCAGCATCTATCCTTCAGGGGGCTACACCTTC. It specifies CASIYPSGGYTF.

This clone showed up many times. The chain couples TRBV5-4 to TRBJ2-1; 8 nucleotides match TRBD1. The ends lost 4 bases at V and 7 bases at J; junction bases unmatched: 4. The CDR3 has 13 residues. Germline V gene data show CDR1 as SGHNT and CDR2 as YYREEE (reference sequence). The CDR3 protein is CASSHRTGNEQFF. CDR3 DNA sequence: TGTGCCAGCAGCCATAGGACAGGGAATGAGCAGTTCTTC.

The genes are TRBV2 and TRBJ2-7, with 7 bases lining up with TRBD2. Looked up from germline, CDR1 is SNHLY and CDR2 is FYNNEI. After removal of 6 bases from V and 5 bases from J, the junction contained 10 bases not matched to a gene. CDR3 size: 14 residues. DNA of the CDR3: TGTGCCAGCAGCGAAAACGGGAGGTGGGACGAGCAGTACTTC. Encoded protein: CASSENGRWDEQYF.

A word on this clone: This CDR3 is also generated by other DNA sequences in the sample. This chain connects TRBV28 to TRBJ1-4; 7 bases agree with TRBD1. The CDR3 is 14 residues long. Losses at the gene ends were 5 bases for V and 2 bases for J; bases not matched to a gene: 2. Germline-derived CDR1 and CDR2 are MDHEN and SYDVKM. CDR3 sequence: CASSTTGTNEKLFF. CDR3 sequence (DNA): TGTGCCAGCAGTACGACAGGGACTAATGAAAAACTGTTTTTT.

The sample holds one count of this clone. The chain carries TRBV5-1 and TRBJ2-5; D possibly corresponds to TRBD1 (6 bases). Germline V gives CDR1 SGHRS, CDR2 YFSETQ. This CDR3 region has 14 residues. The V gene lost 3 bases and the J gene lost 2 bases, with 11 bases spanning the gap. CDR3 protein: CASSSTGTQETQYF. The CDR3 bases are TGCGCCAGCAGCTCCACAGGGACGCAAGAGACCCAGTACTTC.

The chain is built from TRBV28 and TRBJ2-5; TRBD2 agrees at 11 bases. Germline CDR1 and CDR2: MDHEN and SYDVKM. V dropped 4 bases and J dropped 6; count of bases not matched to a gene: 10. The CDR3 is 16 amino acids. The CDR3 DNA is TGTGCCAGCAGTTCCCAGACTAGCGGGATGGGAAAGACCCAGTACTTC. The encoded protein is CASSSQTSGMGKTQYF.

The genes are TRBV2 and TRBJ2-1; 7 nucleotides match TRBD2. Unmatched junction bases numbered 6, after V lost 6 bases and J lost 1 base. The CDR3 runs to 15 residues. Germline CDR1 is SNHLY and CDR2 is FYNNEI. The CDR3: CASRGGLISYNEQFF. The CDR3 DNA is TGTGCCAGCAGGGGGGGACTAATTTCCTACAATGAGCAGTTCTTC.

The genes are TRBV3-1 (or the pseudogene TRBV3-2) and TRBJ2-7, with D unresolved. The germline V gene encodes CDR1 LGHDT and CDR2 YNNKEL (reference sequence). Trimming left V 5 bases short and J 7 bases short, with 9 bases between. The length of the CDR3 is 11 residues. The CDR3 DNA sequence: TGTGCCAGCAGCGATCGCAGGGAGCAGTACTTC. Protein: CASSDRREQYF.

The chain carries TRBV7-2 and TRBJ1-2, with D uncertain. V lost 0 bases, J lost 8 bases, and 13 bases lay in between. The V gene's germline CDR1 is SGHTA and CDR2 FQGNSA. This CDR3 comprises 14 residues. CDR3 amino acids: CASSLARDSGGYTF. The CDR3, as DNA: TGTGCCAGCAGCTTAGCCCGGGATTCCGGGGGCTACACCTTC.

The chain employs TRBV11-2 and TRBJ2-2; tentative D call: TRBD1 (5 bases). The V gene lost 6 bases and the J gene lost 3 bases, with 14 bases spanning the gap. CDR1 SGHAT and CDR2 FQNNGV come from the germline V gene. This CDR3 is built from 15 residues. The CDR3 nucleotides are TGTGCCAGCAGGAGGAACAGGAGTTACACCGGGGAGCTGTTTTTT. The encoded protein is CASRRNRSYTGELFF. Using reference TRBV11-2 and TRBJ2-2 for the parts outside the CDR3, the full variable domain is EAGVAQSPRYKIIEKRQSVAFWCNPISGHATLYWYQQILGQGPKLLIQFQNNGVVDDSQLPKDRFSAERLKGVDSTLKIQPAKLEDSAVYLCASRRNRSYTGELFFGEGSRLTVL.

The rearrangement joins TRBV29-1 to TRBJ1-2, with a weak D call TRBD1 (5 bases). V was clipped by 6 bases and J by 0 bases, with 11 bases between them. Per the germline V gene, CDR1 is SQVTM and CDR2 is ANQGSEA. The CDR3 runs to 13 residues. The CDR3 region is CSVGGGANYGYTF. The DNA of the CDR3 is TGCAGCGTCGGGGGGGGAGCTAACTATGGCTACACCTTC.

The V call is TRBV6-5, the J call TRBJ2-1, with 7 bases identical to TRBD2. J gave up 2 bases and V 5 bases, and 6 bases lay outside the gene matches. Germline V gene sequence: CDR1 MNHEY, CDR2 SVGAGI. This CDR3 spans 15 amino acids. The CDR3 loop is CASSLADGAYNEQFF. For the CDR3, the DNA is TGTGCCAGCAGTCTAGCGGATGGGGCCTACAATGAGCAGTTCTTC.

A few counts support this clone. The chain joins TRBV28 to TRBJ1-1; D might be TRBD1 (5 bases). The V end lost 5 bases, the J end lost 4 bases, and 14 bases lay between the germline ends. The V gene's germline CDR1 is MDHEN and CDR2 SYDVKM. The CDR3 has 14 amino acids. The CDR3: CASSTFGRGTEAFF. The CDR3 nucleotides read TGTGCCAGCAGTACCTTTGGAAGGGGCACTGAAGCTTTCTTT.

This sequence joins TRBV30 and TRBJ2-7; TRBD2 aligns across 7 bases. Losses at the gene ends were 7 bases for V and 3 bases for J; bases not matched to a gene: 3. Germline CDR1 reads GTSNPN; CDR2 reads SVGIG (reference sequence). This CDR3 region has 11 residues. The CDR3 nucleotides read TGTGCCTCAGGCGGGGGCTACGAGCAGTACTTC. Amino acid sequence: CASGGGYEQYF.

The chain employs TRBV7-9 and TRBJ2-5; 7 bases match TRBD1. This CDR3 is 16 amino acids long. Trimming removed 1 base from V and 4 bases from J; junction bases left unmatched: 9. CDR1 is SEHNR and CDR2 is FQNEAQ in the germline V gene (reference sequence). The CDR3 sequence: CASSLDRRGRLETQYF. The CDR3 coding sequence is TGTGCCAGCAGCTTAGATAGAAGGGGGCGTTTAGAGACCCAGTACTTC.

The chain combines TRBV29-1 with TRBJ2-7, with TRBD1 as a possible D gene (6 bases). Germline assignment: CDR1 SQVTM and CDR2 ANQGSEA. V gave up 4 bases and J gave up 0 bases, with 13 bases separating them. The length of the CDR3 is 14 residues. Here the CDR3 reads CSVVLQGGSYEQYF. The CDR3 coding sequence is TGCAGCGTTGTCCTACAGGGTGGCTCCTACGAGCAGTACTTC.

The V and J genes are TRBV6-6 and TRBJ2-5; the D gene is possibly TRBD2 (5 bases). With 2 bases removed from V and 5 bases from J, the gap between germline ends came to 12 bases. Germline lookup yields CDR1 MNHNY and CDR2 SVGAGI (reference sequence). The length of the CDR3 is 14 residues. As DNA, the CDR3 is TGTGCCAGCAGTTACCCGGGGATGGGTGAGACCCAGTACTTC. As protein: CASSYPGMGETQYF.

A word on this clone: The same CDR3 arises from other DNA sequences in this sample as well. The rearrangement joins TRBV18 to TRBJ1-6; TRBD1 is a possible D gene (6 bases). V lost 3 bases to trimming and J lost 7 bases, with 7 bases between them. Germline CDR1 is KGHSH and CDR2 is LQKENI. The CDR3 spans 13 residues. The chain's CDR3 is CASSPGQNSPLHF. The CDR3 DNA reads TGTGCCAGCTCACCGGGACAAAATTCACCCCTCCACTTT.